What follows describes a single T cell receptor (beta chain). The antigen is unknown. TCRdb re-called the RT-PCR reads with MiXCR, one entry per CDR3 protein. The sample lists about 780,000 distinct CDR3 sequences; about a fifth were seen once. The V gene's germline CDR1 is MDHEN and CDR2 SYDVKM. V lost 5 bases, J lost 7 bases, and 15 bases lay in between. CDR3 length: 14 residues. These data belong to a study of response to subunit inactivated influenza vaccine. Study-level results: That few new T cells are recruited by each seasonal influenza vaccination was the authors' suggestion.

The origin of this receptor is a middle-aged man who received an inactivated influenza vaccine. The genes are TRBV28 and TRBJ2-1; the D gene is possibly TRBD2 (6 bases). This specimen was PBMCs from blood, taken 5 days after vaccination. The CDR3 coding sequence is TGTGCCAGCAGTGATAACCCCAGCGGGAATGAGCAGTTCTTC. It specifies CASSDNPSGNEQFF.